This TCR beta chain emerged from a study of T cell clones after liver transplantation. Study at large: A pre-transplant mixed lymphocyte reaction with TCRbeta sequencing defined graft-donor-reactive clones followed in post-transplant blood. Draws occurred before transplant, before withdrawal, and after complete or failed withdrawal. Notes on the study in general: These preliminary findings come from unstandardized post-transplant sampling times. In most of the 8 subjects, circulating graft-donor-reactive CD4 TCRbeta sequences fell significantly after transplant.

Only in-frame clones appear in the TCRdb table, and some are missing; sequencing was by immunoSEQ multiplex PCR. There are roughly 56,000 clones in the sample; more than 65% occur only once, and 7.5% to 10% lies in the top ten. About this clone: The antigen remains undetermined.

The CDR3 runs to 12 residues. V lost 4 bases to trimming and J lost 3 bases, with 8 bases between them. Germline lookup yields CDR1 SGHNT and CDR2 YYREEE (reference sequence). Sequences were derived from CD4+ T cells from blood, sampled approximately 52 months after liver transplant. This clonotype was sampled from a human patient who received a liver transplant. Some T cells may be supplied by the graft donor. This chain joins TRBV5-4 and TRBJ2-7, with D unresolved. For the CDR3, the DNA is TGTGCCAGCAGCCTACAGAACTACGAGCAGTACTTC. Translation gives CASSLQNYEQYF.